Each of the 7 T cell receptor beta chains below was sequenced from the same sample in a study of cytomegalovirus exposure and HLA in healthy donors. The PCR employed 60 Vbeta primers together with 13 Jbeta primers. The table came from immunoSEQ multiplex PCR; TCRdb's copy has only in-frame clones and leaves some out. The top ten hold about 0.63% of the sample, which has roughly 130,000 clones, under 90% seen once. Sequencing was performed on PBMCs. Receptors originate from a man aged 18-30 years in good health and CMV-seronegative.

CDR3 coding DNA: TGTGCCAGCAGCTTAAGCCCGTCCCTCTACGAGCAGTACTTC. Amino acid sequence: CASSLSPSLYEQYF. The chain is built from TRBV7-2 and TRBJ2-7; D is undetermined. Germline V CDR1 and CDR2: SGHTA, FQGNSA. The ends were cut back, 2 bases at V and 3 bases at J, with 11 bases in the middle. The CDR3 consists of 14 residues.

The J gene is TRBJ2-5, the V gene TRBV25-1, with a possible D match to TRBD2 (6 bases). This CDR3 spans 14 amino acids. Germline V gene data show CDR1 as MGHDK and CDR2 as SYGVNS. Trimming pared 3 bases from V and 4 bases from J, leaving 12 bases between. The DNA of the CDR3 is TGTGCCAGCAGTGACCCCGGGGGTGGAGAGACCCAGTACTTC. This encodes CASSDPGGGETQYF.

This chain connects TRBV7-9 to TRBJ1-1; tentative D call: TRBD1 (6 bases). The germline V gene has CDR1 SEHNR and CDR2 FQNEAQ (reference sequence). With 4 bases removed from V and 0 bases from J, the gap between germline ends came to 12 bases. The CDR3 has 15 residues. The DNA of the CDR3 is TGTGCCAGCAGCTCAAAACAGGGAATGAACACTGAAGCTTTCTTT. Translated, it gives CASSSKQGMNTEAFF.

This CDR3 reads CASSHPTGAEQYF. CDR3 sequence (DNA): TGTGCCAGCAGCCACCCGACAGGGGCCGAGCAGTACTTC. The chain uses TRBV4-2 and TRBJ2-7; TRBD1 aligns across 8 bases. Germline V CDR1 and CDR2: LGHNA, YNFKEQ. The CDR3 spans 13 residues. V trimming: 3 bases; J trimming: 6 bases; junction bases outside the gene matches: 4.

The CDR3 protein is CASSRRTGERVKLFF. CDR3 coding DNA: TGTGCCAGCAGCCGACGGACAGGGGAGAGAGTAAAACTGTTTTTT. This rearrangement joins TRBV7-9 to TRBJ1-4; the match to TRBD1 covers 9 bases. The CDR3 is 15 amino acids. Per germline, CDR1 SEHNR and CDR2 FQNEAQ (reference sequence). V shed 5 bases, J shed 10 bases, and the junction held 11 bases outside the gene matches.

This chain uses TRBV5-4 with TRBJ1-4; D ambiguous. CDR1 SGHNT and CDR2 YYREEE come from the germline V gene (reference sequence). Trimming cost V 4 bases and J 0 bases, with 10 bases left between them. The CDR3 is made up of 15 amino acids. The DNA of the CDR3 is TGTGCCAGCAGCCATTGGGCCTCAACTAATGAAAAACTGTTTTTT. It encodes CASSHWASTNEKLFF.

The J gene is TRBJ1-2, the V gene TRBV7-2; no clear D gene. Germline V CDR1 and CDR2: SGHTA, FQGNSA. The CDR3 runs 12 residues. The germline V and J ends were trimmed by 5 bases and 8 bases, with 12 bases remaining between them. CDR3 in amino acids: CASSPQAGGYTF. CDR3 sequence (DNA): TGTGCCAGCAGCCCCCAGGCTGGGGGCTACACCTTC. Together with reference TRBV7-2 and TRBJ1-2, the CDR3 gives the full variable domain: GAGVSQSPSNKVTEKGKDVELRCDPISGHTALYWYRQSLGQGLEFLIYFQGNSAPDKSGLPSDRFSAERTGGSVSTLTIQRTQQEDSAVYLCASSPQAGGYTFGSGTRLTVV.